These 26 T cell receptor beta chains were all obtained from the same sample, sequenced in a study of chemoradiotherapy in HPV16-positive cancers. Some clones are missing from TCRdb's copy, which holds only in-frame ones; the method was immunoSEQ multiplex PCR. The sample yields 55,000 to 85,000 clones, about nine tenths seen once. This specimen was blood, taken from a patient who underwent chemoradiotherapy. Receptors originate from a human donor with HPV-associated anogenital cancer.

Only a few counts were recorded for this clone. V usage is TRBV5-1 and J usage is TRBJ2-7, with D perhaps being TRBD1 or TRBD2 (5 bases each). Germline CDR1 SGHRS, CDR2 YFSETQ. CDR3 length equals 15 residues. V dropped 4 bases and J dropped 3 bases, with 17 bases sitting between them. DNA for the CDR3: TGCGCCAGCAGCGTCCTCACCGGGACGGACTACGAGCAGTACTTC. It yields the protein CASSVLTGTDYEQYF.

A single count supports this clone. An end of the junction differs from the germline gene, which may be a read error. At the DNA level, this CDR3 is encoded by other sequences in the same sample as well. The rearrangement joins TRBV10-3 to TRBJ1-1, with D uncertain. CDR1 is ENHRY, CDR2 SYGVKD, per germline. This CDR3 is built from 12 residues. The CDR3 region has the DNA TGTGCCATCAGTGACCCGTACACTGAAGCCTTCTTT. Residues: CAISDPYTEAFF.

V gene TRBV6-1 combines with J gene TRBJ1-2; maybe TRBD1 (5 bases). V was trimmed by 10 bases and J by 2 bases, leaving 14 bases between them. Looked up from germline, CDR1 is MNHNS and CDR2 is SASEGT. The length of the CDR3 is 13 residues. In DNA form, the CDR3 reads TGTGCCACGCAGGGACGGATGAACTATGGCTACACCTTC. This sequence encodes CATQGRMNYGYTF.

This chain uses TRBV14 with TRBJ1-1, with TRBD1 matching over 9 bases. There are 17 residues in the CDR3. Germline V gene data show CDR1 as SGHDN and CDR2 as FVKESK. V gave up 0 bases and J gave up 5 bases; unmatched junction bases: 10. In nucleotides, the CDR3 is TGTGCCAGCAGCCAAGATACATGGGGACAGGGCGGTACTGAAGCTTTCTTT. This translates into CASSQDTWGQGGTEAFF.

The J gene is TRBJ2-7, the V gene TRBV5-5, with 8 bases lining up with TRBD1. The germline CDR1 and CDR2 sequences are SGHKS and YYEKEE (reference sequence). This CDR3 spans 15 amino acids. The V segment lost 3 bases and the J segment 1 base; nucleotides outside the gene matches: 6. The CDR3 is CASSSPTGGSYEQYF. CDR3 coding DNA: TGTGCCAGCAGCTCCCCCACAGGGGGGTCCTACGAGCAGTACTTC.

The chain couples TRBV5-1 to TRBJ2-1; the D is unclear. CDR3 length equals 17 residues. Trimming cost V 2 bases and J 4 bases, with 19 bases left between them. CDR1 is SGHRS, CDR2 YFSETQ, per germline. The CDR3 protein is CASSLTESTITYNEQFF. Written as DNA, the CDR3 is TGCGCCAGCAGCTTAACGGAGAGTACAATAACTTACAATGAGCAGTTCTTC.

In its sample, this clone ranks as medium-sized. This chain connects TRBV19 to TRBJ2-7; 7 nucleotides agree with TRBD2. The CDR3 totals 16 residues. V shed 6 bases and J 5 bases; nucleotides not matched to a gene: 16. CDR1 and CDR2 (germline): LNHDA, SQIVND (reference sequence). The CDR3 loop is CASSSPAGSGTDEQYF. CDR3 sequence (DNA): TGTGCCAGTAGCAGTCCCGCGGGAAGCGGGACCGACGAGCAGTACTTC. Full variable domain (outside the CDR3, taken from reference TRBV19 and TRBJ2-7): DGGITQSPKYLFRKEGQNVTLSCEQNLNHDAMYWYRQDPGQGLRLIYYSQIVNDFQKGDIAEGYSVSREKKESFPLTVTSAQKNPTAFYLCASSSPAGSGTDEQYFGPGTRLTVT.

The chain combines TRBV4-1 with TRBJ2-3; TRBD2 agrees at 8 bases. The germline gives CDR1 MGHRA, CDR2 YSYEKL. CDR3 length: 16 amino acids. With 6 bases clipped from V and 4 bases from J, the junction kept 12 bases outside the gene matches. The CDR3 sequence: CASRSTSGPTPDTQYF. The DNA for the CDR3 is TGCGCCAGCAGATCCACTAGCGGCCCCACCCCAGATACGCAGTATTTT.

The genes are TRBV5-1 and TRBJ2-5; D perhaps matches TRBD2 (5 bases). CDR3 length equals 15 residues. V lost 1 base and J 5 bases, leaving 15 bases between the germline ends. Germline V gives CDR1 SGHRS, CDR2 YFSETQ. The CDR3 region is CASSLREMTRETQYF. As DNA, the CDR3 is TGCGCCAGCAGCTTGAGGGAGATGACGCGGGAGACCCAGTACTTC. The complete variable domain, with remaining parts taken from reference TRBV5-1 and TRBJ2-5, reads KAGVTQTPRYLIKTRGQQVTLSCSPISGHRSVSWYQQTPGQGLQFLFEYFSETQRNKGNFPGRFSGRQFSNSRSEMNVSTLELGDSALYLCASSLREMTRETQYFGPGTRLLVL.

This chain connects TRBV10-3 to TRBJ1-1; 9 nucleotides line up with TRBD1. With 3 bases clipped from V and 2 bases from J, the junction kept 7 bases outside the gene matches. Germline V gene data show CDR1 as ENHRY and CDR2 as SYGVKD. The CDR3 is 16 amino acids. The CDR3 protein is CAISEGDRDINTEAFF. The CDR3, as DNA: TGTGCCATCAGTGAAGGGGACAGGGATATAAACACTGAAGCTTTCTTT.

The chain uses TRBV6-1 and TRBJ1-5, with D maybe TRBD1 (5 bases). This CDR3 spans 15 amino acids. Trimming stripped 8 bases from V and 3 bases from J, with 17 bases between. Germline V gives CDR1 MNHNS, CDR2 SASEGT. The CDR3 coding sequence is TGTGCCAGCGCCCCAACGGGGGATGTCAATCAGCCCCAGCATTTT. Translation gives CASAPTGDVNQPQHF.

The chain recombines TRBV5-6 with TRBJ2-3; D gene uncertain. Germline V CDR1 and CDR2: SGHDT, YYEEEE. The CDR3 is made up of 14 amino acids. V lost 1 base and J lost 2, with 8 bases in between. The CDR3 sequence is CASSLSGFTDTQYF. CDR3 bases: TGTGCCAGCAGCTTGTCAGGATTCACAGATACGCAGTATTTT. The variable domain in full, completed from reference TRBV5-6 and TRBJ2-3, reads DAGVTQSPTHLIKTRGQQVTLRCSPKSGHDTVSWYQQALGQGPQFIFQYYEEEERQRGNFPDRFSGHQFPNYSSELNVNALLLGDSALYLCASSLSGFTDTQYFGPGTRLTVL.

The chain combines TRBV29-1 with TRBJ1-2, with D hard to call. This CDR3 spans 13 amino acids. Germline values: CDR1 SQVTM, CDR2 ANQGSEA. Trimming removed 3 bases from V and 4 bases from J, with 12 bases in between. Here the CDR3 DNA reads TGCAGCGTTGATAACGCAGTCGTCTATGGCTACACCTTC. As protein: CSVDNAVVYGYTF.

CDR3 DNA sequence: TGTGCCAGCAGTTTGGGGGACAGGGCAACCTACGAGCAGTACTTC. It yields the protein CASSLGDRATYEQYF. The V call is TRBV27, the J call TRBJ2-7, with 9 bases fitting TRBD1. In germline, CDR1 is MNHEY, CDR2 SMNVEV (reference sequence). The CDR3 is 15 residues long. V was pared by 3 bases and J by 2 bases, with 5 bases of the junction left unmatched.

The chain uses TRBV25-1 and TRBJ1-4; no clear D gene. V was trimmed by 3 bases and J by 5 bases, leaving 16 bases between them. This CDR3 region has 16 residues. Germline assignment: CDR1 MGHDK and CDR2 SYGVNS. The CDR3: CASSDSWQISNEKLFF. Here the CDR3 DNA reads TGTGCCAGCAGTGATTCGTGGCAAATATCAAATGAAAAACTGTTTTTT.

The chain couples TRBV4-1 to TRBJ2-7; 16 positions match TRBD2. The CDR3 contains 18 residues. The ends lost 4 bases at V and 5 bases at J; junction bases unmatched: 11. The germline V gene has CDR1 MGHRA and CDR2 YSYEKL. The CDR3 protein is CASSLGTSGGVVLDEQYF. The CDR3, as DNA: TGCGCCAGCAGCCTTGGGACTAGCGGGGGGGTAGTCTTGGACGAGCAGTACTTC.

The chain combines TRBV19 with TRBJ1-1, with no clear D. With 3 bases removed from V and 3 bases from J, the gap between germline ends came to 14 bases. Germline V gene data show CDR1 as LNHDA and CDR2 as SQIVND (reference sequence). The CDR3 is 15 residues long. CDR3 nucleotide sequence: TGTGCCAGTAGTATGGGGATGCGGGGTTACACTGAAGCTTTCTTT. This encodes CASSMGMRGYTEAFF.

V and J are TRBV28 and TRBJ2-5; possibly TRBD1 for D (7 bases). V was clipped by 7 bases and J by 1 base, with 16 bases between them. The V gene's germline CDR1 is MDHEN and CDR2 SYDVKM. There are 15 residues in the CDR3. The CDR3, as DNA: TGTGCCAGCACTAAGCAGGGGGAGGCCCAAGAGACCCAGTACTTC. It translates to CASTKQGEAQETQYF.

The V gene is TRBV19, the J gene TRBJ1-2; D is ambiguous. Germline V gene lookup returns CDR1 LNHDA and CDR2 SQIVND (reference sequence). The CDR3 has 14 residues. Trimming took off 3 bases at V and 8 bases at J, with 16 bases between the two ends. The CDR3 region has the DNA TGTGCCAGTAGTATGTGGGAAGGGCGCAAAGGCTACACCTTC. Its protein is CASSMWEGRKGYTF. The entire variable domain, with the rest obtained from reference TRBV19 and TRBJ1-2, is as follows: DGGITQSPKYLFRKEGQNVTLSCEQNLNHDAMYWYRQDPGQGLRLIYYSQIVNDFQKGDIAEGYSVSREKKESFPLTVTSAQKNPTAFYLCASSMWEGRKGYTFGSGTRLTVV.

The DNA of the CDR3 is TGCGCCAGCAGCTTGGTAGGGTACCCCAACACAGATACGCAGTATTTT. Encoded protein: CASSLVGYPNTDTQYF. The chain combines TRBV5-1 with TRBJ2-3; the D is unclear. Trimming pared 0 bases from V and 2 bases from J, leaving 13 bases between. From germline, CDR1 is SGHRS and CDR2 YFSETQ. The length of the CDR3 is 16 residues.

This chain joins TRBV9 and TRBJ2-5; D is unclear. The CDR3 loop spans 14 amino acids. The ends were cut back, 0 bases at V and 1 base at J, with 7 bases in the middle. Germline CDR1 is SGDLS and CDR2 is YYNGEE. The CDR3 DNA is TGTGCCAGCAGCGTAGGGCTGGGCCAAGAGACCCAGTACTTC. This codes for CASSVGLGQETQYF.

The CDR3 coding sequence is TGTGCCAGCAGCTTACCTTCGGGGGAAAGCTCCTACGAGCAGTACTTC. The encoded protein is CASSLPSGESSYEQYF. The chain has TRBV5-6 and TRBJ2-7; D may be TRBD2 (6 bases). CDR1 is SGHDT, CDR2 YYEEEE, per germline. The CDR3 is 16 residues long. V gave up 2 bases and J gave up 0 bases, with 15 bases separating them. The variable domain in full, with the rest retrieved from reference TRBV5-6 and TRBJ2-7, is DAGVTQSPTHLIKTRGQQVTLRCSPKSGHDTVSWYQQALGQGPQFIFQYYEEEERQRGNFPDRFSGHQFPNYSSELNVNALLLGDSALYLCASSLPSGESSYEQYFGPGTRLTVT.

The chain carries TRBV28 and TRBJ2-5, with D tentatively TRBD2 (5 bases). In germline, CDR1 is MDHEN, CDR2 SYDVKM. With 6 bases removed from V and 2 bases from J, the gap between germline ends came to 10 bases. This CDR3 region has 13 residues. In nucleotides, the CDR3 is TGTGCCAGCAGACTAAGCGGTCAAGAGACCCAGTACTTC. This gives the protein CASRLSGQETQYF.

CDR3 sequence (DNA): TGTGCCAGTACCCAGACCACCACTGAAGCTTTCTTT. This encodes CASTQTTTEAFF. The chain links TRBV19 to TRBJ1-1; D gene ambiguous. V dropped 7 bases and J dropped 4 bases, with 10 bases sitting between them. The CDR3 sequence is 12 residues long. CDR1 and CDR2 from the germline V gene are LNHDA and SQIVND (reference sequence).

The chain joins TRBV5-1 to TRBJ1-4; D is possibly TRBD1 (5 bases). The CDR3 runs 17 residues. CDR1 and CDR2 from the germline V gene are SGHRS and YFSETQ. V lost 3 bases, J lost 4 bases, and 19 bases lay in between. The CDR3, as DNA: TGCGCCAGCAGCTCCGATACGGACTGGCAGGGTAATGAAAAACTGTTTTTT. Translation: CASSSDTDWQGNEKLFF.

This chain joins TRBV29-1 and TRBJ2-2; either TRBD1 or TRBD2 may supply D (6 bases each). Germline CDR1 SQVTM, CDR2 ANQGSEA. This CDR3 has 12 amino acids. Between the trimmed V and J ends, which lost 5 bases and 13 bases, there was a span of 17 bases. CDR3 protein: CSVTEGQTGLFF. CDR3 bases: TGCAGCGTTACGGAGGGCCAGACAGGGCTGTTTTTT.